One and the same sample provided the 25 T cell receptor beta chains below, sequenced in a study of blood T cell repertoires in COVID-19. Only in-frame clones appear in the TCRdb table, and some are missing; sequencing was by immunoSEQ multiplex PCR. This repertoire shows 330,000 or so clones, 85% to 90% found once; its top ten account for over 0.9%. Sequencing was performed on PBMCs or T cells enriched from blood (not recorded which). The receptor set was obtained from a woman in her thirties who had been exposed to COVID-19.

This clone was counted only a few times. This chain joins TRBV30 and TRBJ1-3, with a weak D call TRBD1 (5 bases). The V and J ends lost 1 base and 0 bases respectively, with 10 bases between them. This CDR3 comprises 15 residues. Germline assignment: CDR1 GTSNPN and CDR2 SVGIG (reference sequence). The CDR3 coding sequence is TGTGCCTGGAGTGGACAGCACCTCTCTGGAAACACCATATATTTT. Protein sequence: CAWSGQHLSGNTIYF.

The chain is built from TRBV6-5 and TRBJ1-2, with 7 bases aligning to TRBD1. Germline CDR1 MNHEY, CDR2 SVGAGI. There are 12 residues in the CDR3. Trimming took 6 bases from V and 8 from J; bases not matched to a gene: 6. CDR3 DNA sequence: TGTGCCAGCAGAGAGGGGGCGTACGGCTACACCTTC. Amino acids: CASREGAYGYTF.

This chain connects TRBV7-3 to TRBJ2-3, with 7 nucleotides matching TRBD2. Unmatched junction bases numbered 4, after V lost 1 base and J lost 0 bases. Germline CDR1 and CDR2: SGHTA and FQGTGA. CDR3 length equals 16 residues. CDR3 region: CASSLKSGTSTDTQYF. For the CDR3, the DNA is TGTGCCAGCAGCTTAAAAAGCGGGACTAGCACAGATACGCAGTATTTT.

The CDR3, as DNA: TGTGCCAGCAGCTTAAGGGGGCGACTAGCGGGAAACACCGGGGAGCTGTTTTTT. Translated: CASSLRGRLAGNTGELFF. The gene calls are TRBV7-9 and TRBJ2-2; the match to TRBD2 covers 11 bases. The CDR3 is 18 amino acids. Germline trimming cut 2 bases from V and 2 bases from J; bases unmatched to any gene: 7. Germline CDR1 SEHNR, CDR2 FQNEAQ (reference sequence).

This chain links TRBV11-1 with TRBJ2-5; 7 bases agree with TRBD1. CDR3 size: 13 residues. With 3 bases clipped from V and 3 bases from J, the junction kept 1 base outside the gene matches. Germline CDR1 SGHAT, CDR2 FQDESV (reference sequence). In nucleotides, the CDR3 is TGTGCCAGCAGCTTTACAGGGGAAGAGACCCAGTACTTC. It codes for CASSFTGEETQYF.

The chain recombines TRBV5-1 with TRBJ2-1; possible D gene TRBD1, 6 bases. The CDR3 runs to 14 residues. Germline loops: CDR1 SGHRS, CDR2 YFSETQ. V dropped 4 bases and J dropped 7 bases, with 15 bases sitting between them. The CDR3 nucleotides read TGCGCCAGCAGCCTCCTCCCGCAGGGGAATGAGCAGTTCTTC. This gives the protein CASSLLPQGNEQFF.

The chain combines TRBV11-2 with TRBJ2-1; 7 bases fit TRBD1. With 5 bases clipped from V and 7 bases from J, the junction kept 5 bases outside the gene matches. Germline lookup yields CDR1 SGHAT and CDR2 FQNNGV. The CDR3 is 13 residues long. This CDR3 is CASSPGQTNEQFF. CDR3 bases: TGTGCCAGCAGCCCGGGACAGACTAATGAGCAGTTCTTC.

J is TRBJ1-5 and V is TRBV7-3; weak D call: TRBD1 (5 bases). The V and J ends lost 5 bases and 1 base respectively, with 15 bases between them. This CDR3 comprises 16 residues. Germline CDR1 is SGHTA and CDR2 is FQGTGA. The CDR3 bases are TGTGCCAGCAGCCCCCCTATGGGGGGGAGCAATCAGCCCCAGCATTTT. Its protein product is CASSPPMGGSNQPQHF.

This sequence joins TRBV4-2 and TRBJ2-1; D is perhaps TRBD2 (5 bases). There are 17 residues in the CDR3. V was cut by 0 bases and J by 6 bases, with 18 bases left in between. CDR1 and CDR2 from the germline V gene are LGHNA and YNFKEQ. The CDR3 region has the DNA TGTGCCAGCAGCCAAGAAGGTCGGCTAGCCTCAGCCAATGAGCAGTTCTTC. Residues: CASSQEGRLASANEQFF.

With respect to this clone: One end of the junction is discordant with germline, which a read error may explain. V is TRBV9 and J is TRBJ2-7, with D maybe TRBD2 (6 bases). CDR1 and CDR2 (germline): SGDLS, YYNGEE. This CDR3 has 16 amino acids. The DNA of the CDR3 is TGTGCCAGCAGCCCAAGGGGCCGGGGACTCCACTACGAGCAGTACTTT. Translation: CASSPRGRGLHYEQYF.

Here the CDR3 reads CASSITLRHSSYEQYF. The CDR3 DNA is TGTGCCAGTAGTATCACTCTCAGACACAGCTCCTACGAGCAGTACTTC. The chain joins TRBV19 to TRBJ2-7, with unresolved D. V lost 3 bases and J 0 bases, leaving 15 bases between the germline ends. The germline V gene encodes CDR1 LNHDA and CDR2 SQIVND (reference sequence). The CDR3 contains 16 residues.

This rearrangement joins TRBV7-3 to TRBJ2-5; TRBD2 matches 7 bases. The V gene end was trimmed by 5 bases and the J gene end by 1 base; junction bases not matched to a gene: 7. Germline V lookup: CDR1 SGHTA, CDR2 FQGTGA. The CDR3 has 15 amino acids. In DNA form, the CDR3 reads TGTGCCAGCAGCACCTCGGGGACTACCCAAGAGACCCAGTACTTC. Protein product: CASSTSGTTQETQYF.

The chain links TRBV2 to TRBJ2-7, with 7 bases fitting TRBD1. The CDR3 loop spans 14 amino acids. Per germline, CDR1 SNHLY and CDR2 FYNNEI. V was pared by 7 bases and J by 4 bases, with 10 bases of the junction left unmatched. Written as DNA, the CDR3 is TGTGCCAGCATTCCCACAGGGGAGCCATACGAGCAGTACTTC. Residues: CASIPTGEPYEQYF.

V is TRBV18 and J is TRBJ2-7, with a possible D match to TRBD1 (6 bases). From germline, CDR1 is KGHSH and CDR2 LQKENI. Trimming shortened V by 3 bases and J by 3 bases, and 21 bases separated the two germline ends. The CDR3 contains 17 residues. This CDR3 is CASSPPPYDRSGYEQYF. The CDR3 DNA reads TGTGCCAGCTCACCGCCTCCTTATGACAGGTCGGGCTACGAGCAGTACTTC.

This chain connects TRBV19 to TRBJ2-1, with a weak D call TRBD2 (8 bases). The CDR3 consists of 15 residues. The ends were cut back, 4 bases at V and 6 bases at J, with 16 bases in the middle. CDR1 and CDR2 (germline): LNHDA, SQIVND (reference sequence). The DNA for the CDR3 is TGTGCCAGTAGTACGACAGGGACTAGAGGCAATGAGCAGTTCTTC. Translating gives CASSTTGTRGNEQFF.

The chain recombines TRBV7-3 with TRBJ2-7, with D unclear. V gave up 2 bases and J gave up 0 bases, with 5 bases separating them. CDR3 length equals 13 residues. Germline lookup yields CDR1 SGHTA and CDR2 FQGTGA. The DNA of the CDR3 is TGTGCCAGCAGCTTAGCTAGCTCCTACGAGCAGTACTTC. Translation gives CASSLASSYEQYF.

The CDR3 is CASSSAQPGPSEVDTQYF. As DNA, the CDR3 is TGTGCCAGCAGTTCCGCTCAACCGGGACCTAGCGAGGTAGATACGCAGTATTTT. The chain recombines TRBV28 with TRBJ2-3; a possible D gene is TRBD2 (6 bases). This CDR3 has 18 residues. V lost 4 bases and J 5 bases, leaving 25 bases between the germline ends. Germline-derived CDR1 and CDR2 are MDHEN and SYDVKM.

The chain carries TRBV12-5 and TRBJ2-5, with 14 bases fitting TRBD2. V was pared by 0 bases and J by 3 bases, with 6 bases of the junction left unmatched. Germline V gene sequence: CDR1 LGHNT, CDR2 FRNRAP. The CDR3 covers 18 residues. The CDR3 DNA reads TGTGCTAGTGGTTTGGTACCCGGGACTAGCGGGAGTGAAGAGACCCAGTACTTC. Translating gives CASGLVPGTSGSEETQYF.

This chain uses TRBV12-3 or TRBV12-4 with TRBJ1-2, with D tentatively TRBD1 (5 bases). V was shortened by 4 bases and J by 7 bases, with 13 bases between the two germline ends. This CDR3 has 13 residues. The CDR3 bases are TGTGCCAGCAGTTCCCAGGGATTTTTTGGCTACACCTTC. It is translated as CASSSQGFFGYTF.

This chain connects TRBV24-1 to TRBJ1-2; tentatively, D is TRBD1 (6 bases). The CDR3 is 15 residues long. Germline values: CDR1 KGHDR, CDR2 SFDVKD. Trimming removed 9 bases at V and 3 bases at J, with 19 bases between. The CDR3 region is CATSAGTGTHYGYTF. In DNA, the CDR3 is TGTGCCACCTCCGCCGGAACAGGGACGCACTATGGCTACACCTTC.

This clone was seen only once. Other DNA sequences from this sample encode an identical CDR3 as well. The CDR3 loop reads CASSSLAGVGTGELFF. As DNA, the CDR3 is TGTGCCAGCAGCTCCTTAGCGGGAGTAGGGACCGGGGAGCTGTTTTTT. This chain links TRBV7-9 with TRBJ2-2; the match to TRBD2 covers 9 bases. Per the germline V gene, CDR1 is SEHNR and CDR2 is FQNEAQ (reference sequence). This CDR3 has 16 residues. J was trimmed by 5 bases and V by 4 bases; bases with no gene match: 8.

The chain recombines TRBV18 with TRBJ1-1; 7 bases map to TRBD1. V dropped 8 bases and J dropped 5; count of bases not matched to a gene: 11. In germline, CDR1 is KGHSH, CDR2 LQKENI. The CDR3 is made up of 14 amino acids. The CDR3 region is CASLPGQLLTEAFF. The CDR3, as DNA: TGTGCCAGCCTTCCGGGACAGCTTTTAACTGAAGCTTTCTTT.

The chain joins TRBV28 to TRBJ2-3; 9 bases map to TRBD1. Germline values: CDR1 MDHEN, CDR2 SYDVKM. The CDR3 covers 17 residues. The trim removed 7 bases at V and 6 bases at J, leaving 17 bases unmatched. CDR3 sequence (DNA): TGTGCCAGCACCAAATTGGACAGGGGAACCTCGGGCGATACGCAGTATTTT. Translation: CASTKLDRGTSGDTQYF.

V gene TRBV28 combines with J gene TRBJ2-6; a possible D gene is TRBD2 (5 bases). Trimming took 7 bases from V and 2 from J, leaving 18 bases between them. This CDR3 has 17 amino acids. Germline V gene lookup returns CDR1 MDHEN and CDR2 SYDVKM. Here the CDR3 reads CASINAGKTAGANVLTF. The CDR3 DNA sequence: TGTGCCAGCATCAACGCCGGGAAAACGGCTGGGGCCAACGTCCTGACTTTC.

The CDR3 loop reads CASLTYVNWNYGYTF. The CDR3 DNA follows: TGTGCCAGCCTCACTTATGTTAATTGGAACTATGGCTACACCTTC. The gene calls are TRBV28 and TRBJ1-2; D is unclear. Germline CDR1 is MDHEN and CDR2 is SYDVKM. Between the trimmed V and J ends, which lost 8 bases and 2 bases, there was a span of 18 bases. The CDR3 consists of 15 residues.